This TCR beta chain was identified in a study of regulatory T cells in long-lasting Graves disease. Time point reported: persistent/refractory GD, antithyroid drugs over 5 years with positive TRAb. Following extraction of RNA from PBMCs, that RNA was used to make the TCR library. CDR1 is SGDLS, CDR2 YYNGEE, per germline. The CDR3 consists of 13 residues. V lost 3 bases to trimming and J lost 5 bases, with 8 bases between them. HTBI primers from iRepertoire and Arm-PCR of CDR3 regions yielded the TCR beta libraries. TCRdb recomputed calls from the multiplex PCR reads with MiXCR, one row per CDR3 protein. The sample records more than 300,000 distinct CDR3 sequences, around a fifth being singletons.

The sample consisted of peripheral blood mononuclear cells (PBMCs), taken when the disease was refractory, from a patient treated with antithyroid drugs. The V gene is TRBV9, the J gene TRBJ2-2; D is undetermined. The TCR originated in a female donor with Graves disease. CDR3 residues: CASSAGGTGELFF. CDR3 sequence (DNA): TGTGCCAGCAGCGCAGGTGGGACCGGGGAGCTGTTTTTT.